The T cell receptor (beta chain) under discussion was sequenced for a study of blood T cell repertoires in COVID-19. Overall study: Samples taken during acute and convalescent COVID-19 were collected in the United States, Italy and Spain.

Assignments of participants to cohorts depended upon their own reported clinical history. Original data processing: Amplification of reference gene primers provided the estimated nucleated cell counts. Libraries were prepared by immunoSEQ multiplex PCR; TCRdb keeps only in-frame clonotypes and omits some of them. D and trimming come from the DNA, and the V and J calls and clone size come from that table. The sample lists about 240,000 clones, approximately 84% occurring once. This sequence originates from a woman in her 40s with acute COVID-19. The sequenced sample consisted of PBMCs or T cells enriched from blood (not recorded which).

CDR3 sequence reads: CASSVRQGLGNNEQFF. DNA of the CDR3: TGTGCCAGCAGCGTAAGACAGGGCCTTGGGAACAATGAGCAGTTCTTC. This rearrangement joins TRBV9 to TRBJ2-1; 7 positions match TRBD1. With 1 base clipped from V and 5 bases from J, the junction kept 9 bases outside the gene matches. Germline values: CDR1 SGDLS, CDR2 YYNGEE. This CDR3 region has 16 residues. The entire variable domain, with the rest obtained from reference TRBV9 and TRBJ2-1, is as follows: DSGVTQTPKHLITATGQRVTLRCSPRSGDLSVYWYQQSLDQGLQFLIQYYNGEERAKGNILERFSAQQFPDLHSELNLSSLELGDSALYFCASSVRQGLGNNEQFFGPGTRLTVL.